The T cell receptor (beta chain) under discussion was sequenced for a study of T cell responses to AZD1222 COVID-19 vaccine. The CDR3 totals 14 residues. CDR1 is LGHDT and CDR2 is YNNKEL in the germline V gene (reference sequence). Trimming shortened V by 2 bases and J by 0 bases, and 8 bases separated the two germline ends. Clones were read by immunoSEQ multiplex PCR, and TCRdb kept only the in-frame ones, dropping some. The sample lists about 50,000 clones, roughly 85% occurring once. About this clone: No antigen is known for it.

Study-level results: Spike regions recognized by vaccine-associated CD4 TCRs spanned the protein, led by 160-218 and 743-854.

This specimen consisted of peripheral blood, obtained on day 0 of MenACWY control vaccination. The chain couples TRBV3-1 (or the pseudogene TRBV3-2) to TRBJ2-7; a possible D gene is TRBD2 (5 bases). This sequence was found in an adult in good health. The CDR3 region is CASSQPGSSYEQYF. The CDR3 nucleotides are TGTGCCAGCAGCCAACCGGGGAGCTCCTACGAGCAGTACTTC.